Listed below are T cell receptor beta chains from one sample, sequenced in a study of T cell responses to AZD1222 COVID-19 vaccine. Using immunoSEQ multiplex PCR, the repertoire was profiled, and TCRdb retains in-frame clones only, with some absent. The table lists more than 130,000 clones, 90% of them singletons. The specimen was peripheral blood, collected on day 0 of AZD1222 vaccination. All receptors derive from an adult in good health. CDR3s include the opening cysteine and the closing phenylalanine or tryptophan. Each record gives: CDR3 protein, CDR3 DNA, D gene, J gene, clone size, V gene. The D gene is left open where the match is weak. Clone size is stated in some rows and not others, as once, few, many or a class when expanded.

CASSLEGGGAQYEKLFF,TGCGCCAGCAGCTTGGAGGGAGGGGGAGCTCAGTATGAAAAACTGTTTTTT,NA,TRBJ1-4,NA,TRBV5-1
CASSSDSQTSPLHF,TGTGCCAGCAGCTCCGACAGCCAGACGTCACCCCTCCACTTT,NA,TRBJ1-6,NA,TRBV7-2
CASSLSGGFSYNEQFF,TGTGCCAGCAGCTTAAGCGGGGGTTTCTCCTACAATGAGCAGTTCTTC,TRBD2,TRBJ2-1,NA,TRBV11-3
CASLEPGGVRTEAFF,TGTGCCAGCCTCGAACCCGGGGGAGTTCGAACTGAAGCTTTCTTT,NA,TRBJ1-1,NA,TRBV6-5
CASSSRTGQSGRRYYGYTF,TGTGCCAGCAGCTCCCGGACAGGCCAAAGTGGTCGGCGGTACTATGGCTACACCTTC,TRBD1,TRBJ1-2,NA,TRBV9
CASNVTPSKNIQYF,TGTGCCAGCAACGTGACCCCGTCCAAAAACATTCAGTACTTC,NA,TRBJ2-4,NA,TRBV7-2
CASSLDGLAGGETQYF,TGTGCCAGCAGCTTAGACGGACTAGCGGGAGGTGAGACCCAGTACTTC,TRBD2,TRBJ2-5,NA,TRBV11-3
CATRRAKGGELFF,TGTGCCACCCGTCGCGCAAAGGGCGGGGAGCTGTTTTTT,NA,TRBJ2-2,many,TRBV24-1
CASSMTTWTGPYEQYF,TGTGCCAGCAGCATGACCACCTGGACAGGGCCCTACGAGCAGTACTTC,TRBD1,TRBJ2-7,NA,TRBV7-9
CASSKGPMDRGPMNTEAFF,TGTGCCAGCAGCAAAGGACCAATGGACAGGGGACCGATGAACACTGAAGCTTTCTTT,NA,TRBJ1-1,few,TRBV21-1
CASRTFVTDTQYF,TGTGCCAGCAGGACGTTTGTCACAGATACGCAGTATTTT,NA,TRBJ2-3,NA,TRBV6-5